This is a list of T cell receptor beta chains from one sample in a study of shared clonotypes between healthy human individuals. Assay: immunoSEQ multiplex PCR; the TCRdb copy retains only in-frame clones and omits some. Of approximately 2.3 million clones listed, 93% are singletons. Material for sequencing was naive CD4+ T cells from PBMCs. The source of these receptors is a young man in good health. Some clones in this sample may be carry-over from other donors' samples. The CDR3 runs from the conserved cysteine through the conserved F or W. A D gene is named only where the DNA matches it firmly. Clone size is stated in some rows and not others, as once, few, many or a class when expanded.

>NA|TRBJ2-7|TRBV11-2|NA
CASSLLSSAGTYEQYF
TGTGCCAGCAGCTTATTGTCTTCGGCAGGCACCTACGAGCAGTACTTC
>NA|TRBJ2-1|TRBV5-4|once
CASSSPDRSLGNEQFF
TGTGCCAGCAGCTCACCCGACAGATCCCTAGGGAATGAGCAGTTCTTC
>NA|TRBJ2-3|TRBV5-1|NA
CASSPVGGTDTQYF
TGCGCCAGCAGCCCGGTAGGGGGGACGGATACGCAGTATTTT
>NA|TRBJ1-5|TRBV10-3|NA
CAIGAEPSYSNQPQHF
TGTGCCATCGGGGCGGAGCCCTCTTATAGCAATCAGCCCCAGCATTTT
>TRBD1|TRBJ1-4|TRBV11-2|NA
CASSLGYQGAFANEKLFF
TGTGCCAGCAGCTTAGGATATCAGGGGGCGTTTGCTAATGAAAAACTGTTTTTT
>NA|TRBJ2-2|TRBV14|NA
CASSQVRGRSGGELFF
TGTGCCAGCAGCCAAGTCCGGGGCCGGAGCGGCGGGGAGCTGTTTTTT
>NA|TRBJ2-2|TRBV27|NA
CASRTIGQQNTGELFF
TGTGCCAGCAGGACTATCGGACAACAGAACACCGGGGAGCTGTTTTTT
>TRBD1|TRBJ1-1|TRBV19|NA
CASSGRTGVSEAFF
TGTGCCAGTAGTGGCAGGACAGGGGTCTCTGAAGCTTTCTTT
>TRBD2|TRBJ2-3|TRBV5-1|once
CASSLRLAGVGITDTQYF
TGCGCCAGCAGCTTGCGGCTAGCGGGAGTCGGGATCACAGATACGCAGTATTTT
>TRBD1|TRBJ1-4|TRBV28|NA
CASTPGGGEKLFF
TGTGCCAGCACCCCAGGGGGGGGTGAAAAACTGTTTTTT
>NA|TRBJ2-6|TRBV4-1|NA
CASSRRLSGANVLTF
TGCGCCAGCAGCCGGAGGCTCTCTGGGGCCAACGTCCTGACTTTC
>NA|TRBJ1-2|TRBV18|NA
CASSPLMRGDYGYTF
TGTGCCAGCTCACCACTTATGAGGGGCGACTATGGCTACACCTTC
>NA|TRBJ1-2|TRBV9|NA
CASSVGSGSTVRGYTF
TGTGCCAGCAGCGTAGGCTCGGGCTCCACAGTACGTGGCTACACCTTC
>TRBD2|TRBJ2-7|TRBV7-2|NA
CASSRPYGTSGTYEQYF
TGTGCCAGCAGCCGGCCATATGGGACTAGCGGTACCTACGAGCAGTACTTC
>TRBD1|TRBJ1-1|TRBV2|NA
CASRGTGGGGEAFF
TGTGCCAGCAGAGGAACAGGGGGTGGGGGTGAAGCTTTCTTT
>NA|TRBJ1-1|TRBV6-5|NA
CASSSQARQIHTEAFF
TGTGCCAGCAGTTCCCAGGCTAGACAGATCCACACTGAAGCTTTCTTT
>TRBD1|TRBJ2-3|TRBV5-1|NA
CASSTGGSDTQYF
TGCGCCAGTTCGACAGGGGGTTCAGATACGCAGTATTTT
>NA|TRBJ1-6|TRBV25-1|once
CASSSILLLGSPLHF
TGTGCCAGCAGTTCAATACTCCTCTTAGGATCACCCCTCCACTTT